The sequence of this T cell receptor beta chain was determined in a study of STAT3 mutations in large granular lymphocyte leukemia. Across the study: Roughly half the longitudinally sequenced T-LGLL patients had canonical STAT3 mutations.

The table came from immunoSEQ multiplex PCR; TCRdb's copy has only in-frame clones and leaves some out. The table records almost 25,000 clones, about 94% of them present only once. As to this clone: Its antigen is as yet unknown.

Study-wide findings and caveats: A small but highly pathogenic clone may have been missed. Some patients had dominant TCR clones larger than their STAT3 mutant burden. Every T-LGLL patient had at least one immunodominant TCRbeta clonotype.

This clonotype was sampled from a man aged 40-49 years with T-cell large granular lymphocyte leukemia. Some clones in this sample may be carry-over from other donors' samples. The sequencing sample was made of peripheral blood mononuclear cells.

CDR3 region: CASGIFSGANVLTF. CDR3 DNA: TGTGCCAGCGGCATCTTTAGTGGGGCCAACGTCCTGACTTTC. The rearrangement joins TRBV11-2 to TRBJ2-6; D not resolved. The V gene lost 8 bases and the J gene lost 3 bases, with 11 bases spanning the gap. The germline V gene encodes CDR1 SGHAT and CDR2 FQNNGV. The CDR3 spans 14 residues. Together with reference TRBV11-2 and TRBJ2-6, the CDR3 gives the full variable domain: EAGVAQSPRYKIIEKRQSVAFWCNPISGHATLYWYQQILGQGPKLLIQFQNNGVVDDSQLPKDRFSAERLKGVDSTLKIQPAKLEDSAVYLCASGIFSGANVLTFGAGSRLTVL.